This T cell receptor (beta chain) emerged from a study of OX40 agonist ivuxolimab in advanced cancers. Study-level background: Patients were treated with ivuxolimab, an agonistic anti-OX40 (CD134) antibody. Patients treated during dose escalation were battling hepatocellular carcinoma, melanoma, renal cell or head and neck cancer. Partial responses were observed in three patients, of whom one had hepatocellular carcinoma and two had cutaneous melanoma.

With regard to this clone: Its antigen is as yet unknown.

The repertoire was sequenced with immunoSEQ multiplex PCR; TCRdb's copy has only in-frame clones and lacks some. The sample carries over 60,000 clones, about 85% recorded once. General observations from the study: More expanded clones were seen, on average, in CD8+ T cells than in CD4+.

Source: CD4+ or CD8+ T cells sorted from blood, taken in a trial of the OX40 agonist ivuxolimab. The clonotype was recovered from an adult with an advanced solid tumor such as melanoma, head and neck, liver or kidney cancer.

The CDR3, as DNA: TGTGCCAGCAGCTTAGGCGGGACAGGGAAAGGAAGAGATACGCAGTATTTT. Translated: CASSLGGTGKGRDTQYF. The genes are TRBV7-3 and TRBJ2-3, with 9 positions matching TRBD1. The V gene's germline CDR1 is SGHTA and CDR2 FQGTGA. V lost 2 bases to trimming and J lost 5 bases; unmatched junction nucleotides: 11. The CDR3 consists of 17 residues.